A selection of T cell receptor beta chains follows, all from one sample in a study of T cells after yellow fever vaccination. TCRdb itself ran the 5' RACE reads through MiXCR, one entry per CDR3 protein. The repertoire has about 160,000 distinct CDR3 sequences, under 7.5% of them found once; the top ten carry under 3%. The sample in question was CD4+ T cells sorted from PBMCs, obtained 5 days after the first yellow fever vaccination. The receptors were sampled from a young man who received the YFV17D yellow fever vaccine. Both conserved end residues are part of each CDR3. A D gene is named only where the DNA matches it firmly. Clone size appears in some rows only: once, few, many, or a class for an expanded clone.

d_gene,v_gene,j_gene,abundance,len,CDR3nt,CDR3aa
.,TRBV24-1,TRBJ2-3,.,14,TGTGCCACCAGTGATCAGCTCAGCACAGATACGCAGTATTTT,CATSDQLSTDTQYF
.,TRBV6-4,TRBJ2-1,many,15,TGTGCCAGCAGTGTCGACGGACTTTTTAACAATGAGCAGTTCTTC,CASSVDGLFNNEQFF
TRBD2,TRBV6-1,TRBJ2-1,many,14,TGTGCCAGCAGGAAGACTAGCGGGGGAGATGAGCAGTTCTTC,CASRKTSGGDEQFF
TRBD1,TRBV6-2/TRBV6-3,TRBJ1-5,many,17,TGTGCCAGCAGTTACCTGGACAGGGGTGATCGGGCTCAGCCCCAGCATTTT,CASSYLDRGDRAQPQHF
.,TRBV20-1,TRBJ1-1,few,16,TGCAGTGCTAGAGACCCTTCGACAGGCGGGAACACTGAAGCTTTCTTT,CSARDPSTGGNTEAFF
TRBD2,TRBV19,TRBJ2-5,.,16,TGTGCCAGTAGCTACACCTATAGCGGGGGGGCCGGGACCCAGTACTTC,CASSYTYSGGAGTQYF
.,TRBV5-1,TRBJ2-3,many,14,TGCGCCAGCAGCTTGAGTAAGGTTTCGGATACGCAGTATTTT,CASSLSKVSDTQYF
.,TRBV7-8,TRBJ1-5,few,17,TGTGCCAGCAGCTTAGCGCGGGTCAGGGATTCCAATCAGCCCCAGCATTTT,CASSLARVRDSNQPQHF
.,TRBV29-1,TRBJ1-2,many,14,TGCAGCGTTGAGCCCAGGCTAGCTGACTATGGCTACACCTTC,CSVEPRLADYGYTF
TRBD1,TRBV28,TRBJ2-3,many,14,TGTGCCAGCAGTACTGGACAGGGAGTTTTTACGCAGTATTTT,CASSTGQGVFTQYF
.,TRBV7-2,TRBJ2-3,many,13,TGTGCCAGCAGCTTACGGGTTCCAGATACGCAGTATTTT,CASSLRVPDTQYF
.,TRBV6-5,TRBJ2-5,many,16,TGTGCCAGCAGTTACTCGTCTGCGGGCCCAATGGAGACCCAGTACTTC,CASSYSSAGPMETQYF
.,TRBV5-1,TRBJ2-1,many,12,TGCGCCAGCAGCTTGGCGTTAGGTGAGCAGTTCTTC,CASSLALGEQFF
.,TRBV5-1,TRBJ2-3,many,11,TGCGCCAGCTACACGGGGGATACGCAGTATTTT,CASYTGDTQYF
.,TRBV18,TRBJ2-1,many,16,TGTGCCAGCTCACACTGGACGAAGCGGTCCTACAATGAGCAGTTCTTC,CASSHWTKRSYNEQFF
.,TRBV5-5,TRBJ1-4,many,13,TGTGCCAGCAGCTGGGGTCCTAATGAAAAACTGTTTTTT,CASSWGPNEKLFF
.,TRBV7-9,TRBJ2-3,many,14,TGTGCCAGCAGCAGATACAGAAACACAGATACGCAGTATTTT,CASSRYRNTDTQYF
.,TRBV6-4,TRBJ2-4,.,14,TGTGCCAACACCCCGGAGTTAGCCAAAAACATTCAGTACTTC,CANTPELAKNIQYF
.,TRBV20-1,TRBJ1-5,few,14,TGCAGTGCCACCCACGGGGCGGGGGATCAGCCCCAGCATTTT,CSATHGAGDQPQHF
.,TRBV12-3/TRBV12-4,TRBJ2-5,.,14,TGTGCCAGCAGTTCGACACTCAACCAAGAGACCCAGTACTTC,CASSSTLNQETQYF
.,TRBV4-3,TRBJ1-5,.,14,TGCGCCAGCAGCCAAGCGAAGGGGTATCAGCCCCAGCATTTT,CASSQAKGYQPQHF
TRBD1,TRBV25-1,TRBJ2-2,.,15,TGTGCCAGCAGAGAGGGGACAGGGCGCACCGGGGAGCTGTTTTTT,CASREGTGRTGELFF
.,TRBV18,TRBJ1-1,many,16,TGTGCCAGCTCACCCCGAGGGGCCGGGAAGAGTACTGAAGCTTTCTTT,CASSPRGAGKSTEAFF
.,TRBV7-2,TRBJ1-3,few,15,TGTGCCAGCAGCCCACAGGACAACTCTGGAAACACCATATATTTT,CASSPQDNSGNTIYF
TRBD2,TRBV7-3,TRBJ2-1,few,15,TGTGCCAGCAGCCAGACTAGCGGGGGGTGGAATGAGCAGTTCTTC,CASSQTSGGWNEQFF
.,TRBV6-2/TRBV6-3,TRBJ2-1,few,15,TGTGCCAGCAGTTTTTCGGACCTCATACGGGATGAGCAGTTCTTC,CASSFSDLIRDEQFF
.,TRBV5-1,TRBJ1-3,many,19,TGCGCCAGCAGCTCCTCCCCCCTACAGGGTCGAATCTCTGGAAACACCATATATTTT,CASSSSPLQGRISGNTIYF
.,TRBV20-1,TRBJ2-1,few,16,TGCAGTGCTAGCGGGGGGCCGCAAAGCTCCTACAATGAGCAGTTCTTC,CSASGGPQSSYNEQFF
.,TRBV5-8,TRBJ1-5,few,15,TGTGCCAGCAGCTTGGGGGGCAGTTCGGGTCAGCCCCAGCATTTT,CASSLGGSSGQPQHF
TRBD2,TRBV5-1,TRBJ2-1,many,15,TGCGCCAGCAGATCCGGGGGGGCGGGTAACAATGAGCAGTTCTTC,CASRSGGAGNNEQFF
.,TRBV11-2,TRBJ1-2,many,17,TGTGCCAGCAGCTTAAGATCAGTGGCAGGGATAAACTATGGCTACACCTTC,CASSLRSVAGINYGYTF
TRBD1,TRBV5-1,TRBJ2-2,many,15,TGCGCCAGCAGCCCTATGACAGGGTCCACCGGGGAGCTGTTTTTT,CASSPMTGSTGELFF
.,TRBV4-2,TRBJ2-1,few,15,TGTGCCAGCAGGCAACGGGGACTTTCTACGAATGAGCAGTTCTTC,CASRQRGLSTNEQFF
.,TRBV7-3,TRBJ2-6,.,14,TGTGCCAGCATCGGGGGCTCTGGGGCCAACGTCCTGACTTTC,CASIGGSGANVLTF
TRBD2,TRBV29-1,TRBJ2-3,few,15,TGCAGCGCATCCCCGACTAGCGGATTTACAGATACGCAGTATTTT,CSASPTSGFTDTQYF
.,TRBV11-3,TRBJ2-1,many,13,TGTGCCAGCAGCTTACAGGGGGGGAATGAGCAGTTCTTC,CASSLQGGNEQFF
.,TRBV7-3,TRBJ2-1,few,13,TGTGCCAGCAGCCCGGGGTCCGGCTCTTTGCAGTTCTTC,CASSPGSGSLQFF
TRBD1,TRBV7-2,TRBJ1-1,.,14,TGTGCCAGCAGCTTACTCAGGGGGCCCACTGAAGCTTTCTTT,CASSLLRGPTEAFF
.,TRBV21-1,TRBJ2-3,.,16,TGTGCCAGCAGCAAGCCGGGACAGGCAAGCACAGATACGCAGTATTTT,CASSKPGQASTDTQYF
TRBD2,TRBV5-1,TRBJ2-2,many,18,TGCGCCAGCAGCGCCTCACCCGGGACTAGCGGGACAGCGGGGGAGCTGTTTTTT,CASSASPGTSGTAGELFF
.,TRBV7-2,TRBJ1-1,few,13,TGTGCCAGCAGCTTAGTCGGGCGCACTGAAGCTTTCTTT,CASSLVGRTEAFF
.,TRBV28,TRBJ1-3,many,13,TGTGCCAGCACCTTTTCGGTGGGAAACACCATATATTTT,CASTFSVGNTIYF
TRBD1,TRBV2,TRBJ2-4,.,15,TGTGCCAGCATTGGGACAGGGAGATTATCCAACATTCAGTACTTC,CASIGTGRLSNIQYF
.,TRBV5-1,TRBJ2-5,few,13,TGCGCCAGCAGCTCAGACCTCCGGGGGACCCAGTACTTC,CASSSDLRGTQYF
TRBD2,TRBV7-2,TRBJ2-3,many,16,TGTGCCAGCAGCCAGGGGGTAGCGGGGGGGCGAGATACGCAGTATTTT,CASSQGVAGGRDTQYF
.,TRBV4-3,TRBJ2-3,many,19,TGCGCCAGCAGCCAAGTCCAGGGGTTGGGGCCTAGCGGCACAGATACGCAGTATTTT,CASSQVQGLGPSGTDTQYF
.,TRBV9,TRBJ1-2,many,15,TGTGCCAGCAGCCCACAGGCATCCCTTAACTATGGCTACACCTTC,CASSPQASLNYGYTF
.,TRBV12-3/TRBV12-4,TRBJ2-2,many,14,TGTGCCAGCAGTTTAGCGACAGGAGCCGGGGAGCTGTTTTTT,CASSLATGAGELFF
TRBD2,TRBV11-2,TRBJ2-1,many,17,TGTGCCAGCAGCTTAGATCTGGACGGGGGGTTCGACAATGAGCAGTTCTTC,CASSLDLDGGFDNEQFF
TRBD2,TRBV10-3,TRBJ2-2,.,17,TGTGCCACCAAAGGGACTAGCGGGGGCCCAAACACCGGGGAGCCGTTTTTT,CATKGTSGGPNTGEPFF
.,TRBV6-5,TRBJ1-2,few,16,TGTGCCAGCAGTTCAACTCCTTCGACACTTAACTATGGCTACACCTTC,CASSSTPSTLNYGYTF
TRBD2,TRBV7-2,TRBJ2-3,few,16,TGTGCCAGCAGCTTAGATATAGCGGGGGGGCGACATACGCAGTATTTT,CASSLDIAGGRHTQYF
.,TRBV5-1,TRBJ2-7,many,17,TGCGCCAGCAGCCGCGGAGGGGACTGGGACAGAAACTACGAGCAGTACTTC,CASSRGGDWDRNYEQYF
.,TRBV6-5,TRBJ2-1,many,15,TGTGCCAGCAGACTCACAGGGACGTCCTACAATGAGCAGTTCTTC,CASRLTGTSYNEQFF
.,TRBV5-1,TRBJ1-1,many,15,TGCGCCAGCAGCTTGGTTCTAGGGGTCCGGACTGAAGCTTTCTTT,CASSLVLGVRTEAFF
.,TRBV20-1,TRBJ1-3,many,15,TGCAGTGCTAGTCCCTCGGCAGCTGCTGGAAACACCATATATTTT,CSASPSAAAGNTIYF
TRBD1,TRBV6-2/TRBV6-3,TRBJ1-2,many,14,TGTGCCAGCAGTCGTCCGGGACAGGGGTATGGCTACACCTTC,CASSRPGQGYGYTF
TRBD1,TRBV2,TRBJ1-6,few,17,TGTGCCAGCAGCGATCCGGGACAGAGCTCCTATAATTCACCCCTCCACTTT,CASSDPGQSSYNSPLHF
.,TRBV5-6,TRBJ1-2,many,15,TGTGCCAGCAGCTTCCAGGGCACCGCTAACTATGGCTACACCTTC,CASSFQGTANYGYTF